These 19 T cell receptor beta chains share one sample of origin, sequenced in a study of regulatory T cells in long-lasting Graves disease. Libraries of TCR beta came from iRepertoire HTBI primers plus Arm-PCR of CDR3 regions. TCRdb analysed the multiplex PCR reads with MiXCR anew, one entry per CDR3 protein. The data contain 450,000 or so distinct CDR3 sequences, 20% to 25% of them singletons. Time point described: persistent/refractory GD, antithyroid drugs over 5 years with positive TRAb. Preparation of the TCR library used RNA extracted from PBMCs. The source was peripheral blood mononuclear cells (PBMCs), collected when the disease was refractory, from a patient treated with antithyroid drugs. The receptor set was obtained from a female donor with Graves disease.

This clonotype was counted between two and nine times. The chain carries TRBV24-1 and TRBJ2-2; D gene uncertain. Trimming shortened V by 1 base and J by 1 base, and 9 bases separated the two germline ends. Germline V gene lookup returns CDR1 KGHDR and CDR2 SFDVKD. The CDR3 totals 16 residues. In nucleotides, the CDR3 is TGTGCCACCAGTGATTTTTTCGGAATGAACACCGGGGAGCTGTTTTTT. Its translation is CATSDFFGMNTGELFF.

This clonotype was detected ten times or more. DNA of the CDR3: TGCAGTGCTAGAGATCCCTCACGAGGCGGGAGGGACCAAGAGACCCAGTACTTC. This gives the protein CSARDPSRGGRDQETQYF. The chain employs TRBV20-1 and TRBJ2-5; 9 bases match TRBD2. This CDR3 spans 18 amino acids. V lost 0 bases and J lost 0; bases outside the gene matches: 11. Germline CDR1 is DFQATT and CDR2 is SNEGSKA (reference sequence).

This CDR3 reads CASSPTNSEQFF. The CDR3 DNA sequence: TGTGCCAGCAGCCCCACGAACTCTGAGCAGTTCTTC. J is TRBJ2-1 and V is TRBV11-2; D is unclear. The CDR3 consists of 12 residues. Deletions cut 5 bases from V and 9 bases from J, with 11 bases between. Germline V gene lookup returns CDR1 SGHAT and CDR2 FQNNGV.

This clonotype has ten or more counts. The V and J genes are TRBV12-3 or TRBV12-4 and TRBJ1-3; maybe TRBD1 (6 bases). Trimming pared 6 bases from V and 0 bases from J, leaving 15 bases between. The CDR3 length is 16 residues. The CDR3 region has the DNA TGTGCCAGCAGCCCTGTACAGGGATACTCTGGAAACACCATATATTTT. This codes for CASSPVQGYSGNTIYF.

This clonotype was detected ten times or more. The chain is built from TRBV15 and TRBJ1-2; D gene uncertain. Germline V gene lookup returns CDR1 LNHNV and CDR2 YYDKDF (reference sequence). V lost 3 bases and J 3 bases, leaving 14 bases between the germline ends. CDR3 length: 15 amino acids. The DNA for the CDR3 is TGTGCCACCAGCAGCTCGAGCTTCTGGGACTATGGCTACACCTTC. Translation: CATSSSSFWDYGYTF.

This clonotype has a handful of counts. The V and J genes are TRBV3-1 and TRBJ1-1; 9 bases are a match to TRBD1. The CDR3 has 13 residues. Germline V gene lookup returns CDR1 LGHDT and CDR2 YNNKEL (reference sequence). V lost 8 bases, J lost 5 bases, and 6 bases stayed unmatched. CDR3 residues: CASHGDRVTEAFF. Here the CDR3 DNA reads TGTGCCAGCCACGGGGACAGGGTAACTGAAGCTTTCTTT.

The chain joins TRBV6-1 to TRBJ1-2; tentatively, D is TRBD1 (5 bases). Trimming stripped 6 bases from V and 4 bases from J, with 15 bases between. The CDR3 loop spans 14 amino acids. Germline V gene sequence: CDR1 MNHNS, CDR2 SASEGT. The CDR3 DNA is TGTGCCAGCAGGCCCGGACAATGGGGCTATGGCTACACCTTC. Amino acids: CASRPGQWGYGYTF.

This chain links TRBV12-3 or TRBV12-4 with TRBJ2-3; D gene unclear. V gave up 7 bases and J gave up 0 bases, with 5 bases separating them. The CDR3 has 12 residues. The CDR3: CASNNSTDTQYF. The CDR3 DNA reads TGTGCCAGCAATAACAGCACAGATACGCAGTATTTT.

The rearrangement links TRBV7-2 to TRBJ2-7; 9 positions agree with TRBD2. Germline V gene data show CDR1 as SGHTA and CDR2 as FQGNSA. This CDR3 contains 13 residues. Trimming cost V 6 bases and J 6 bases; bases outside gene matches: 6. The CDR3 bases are TGTGCCAGCAGGCGGGGACTAGCACCCGAGCAGTACTTC. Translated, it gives CASRRGLAPEQYF.

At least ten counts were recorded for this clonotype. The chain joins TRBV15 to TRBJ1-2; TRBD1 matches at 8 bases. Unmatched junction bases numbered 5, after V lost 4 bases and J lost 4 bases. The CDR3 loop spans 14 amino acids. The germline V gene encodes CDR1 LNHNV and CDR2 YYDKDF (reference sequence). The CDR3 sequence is CATSTGQGAYGYTF. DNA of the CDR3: TGTGCCACCAGCACAGGACAGGGTGCCTATGGCTACACCTTC.

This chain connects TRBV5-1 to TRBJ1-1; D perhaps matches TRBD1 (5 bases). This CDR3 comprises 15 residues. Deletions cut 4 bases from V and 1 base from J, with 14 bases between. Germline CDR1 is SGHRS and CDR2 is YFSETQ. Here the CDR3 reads CASSRDGTWNTEAFF. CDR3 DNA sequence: TGCGCCAGCAGCCGCGACGGGACGTGGAACACTGAAGCTTTCTTT. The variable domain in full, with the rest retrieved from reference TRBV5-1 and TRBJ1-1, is KAGVTQTPRYLIKTRGQQVTLSCSPISGHRSVSWYQQTPGQGLQFLFEYFSETQRNKGNFPGRFSGRQFSNSRSEMNVSTLELGDSALYLCASSRDGTWNTEAFFGQGTRLTVV.

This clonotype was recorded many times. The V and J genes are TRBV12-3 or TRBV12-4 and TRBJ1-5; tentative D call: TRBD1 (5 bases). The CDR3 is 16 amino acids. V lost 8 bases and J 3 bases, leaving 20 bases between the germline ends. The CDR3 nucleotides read TGTGCCAGCCGGGGGGGAGGGTGGTACGACAATCAGCCCCAGCATTTT. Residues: CASRGGGWYDNQPQHF.

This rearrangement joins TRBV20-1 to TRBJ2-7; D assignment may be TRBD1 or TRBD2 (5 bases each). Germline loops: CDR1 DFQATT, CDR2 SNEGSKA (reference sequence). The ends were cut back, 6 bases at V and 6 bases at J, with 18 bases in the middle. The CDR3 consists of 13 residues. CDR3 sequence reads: CSAGTLSLSEQYF. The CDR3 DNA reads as TGCAGTGCGGGGACCCTTTCCCTCTCCGAGCAGTACTTC.

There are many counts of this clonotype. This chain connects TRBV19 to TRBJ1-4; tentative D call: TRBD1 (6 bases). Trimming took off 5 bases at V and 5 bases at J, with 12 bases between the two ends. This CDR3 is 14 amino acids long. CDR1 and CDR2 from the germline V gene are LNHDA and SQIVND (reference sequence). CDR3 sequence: CASSGGHPNEKLFF. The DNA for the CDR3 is TGTGCCAGTAGTGGGGGACACCCGAATGAAAAACTGTTTTTT.

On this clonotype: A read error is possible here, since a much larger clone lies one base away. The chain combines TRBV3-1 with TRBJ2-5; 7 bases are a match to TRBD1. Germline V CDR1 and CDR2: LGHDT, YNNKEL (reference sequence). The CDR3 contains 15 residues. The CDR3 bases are TGTGCCAGCGGCCAAGATGTGGGACAGCAAGAGACCCAGTACTTC. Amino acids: CASGQDVGQQETQYF.

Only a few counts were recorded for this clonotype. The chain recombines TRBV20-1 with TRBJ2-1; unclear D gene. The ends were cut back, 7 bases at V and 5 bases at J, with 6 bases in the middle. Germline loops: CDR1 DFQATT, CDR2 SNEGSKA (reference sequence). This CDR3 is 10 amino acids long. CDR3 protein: CSVSDNEQFF. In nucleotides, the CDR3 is TGCAGTGTTTCAGACAATGAGCAGTTCTTC.

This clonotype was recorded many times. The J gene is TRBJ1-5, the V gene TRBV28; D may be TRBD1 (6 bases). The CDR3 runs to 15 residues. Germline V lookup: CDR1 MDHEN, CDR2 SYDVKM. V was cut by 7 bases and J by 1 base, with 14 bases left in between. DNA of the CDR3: TGTGCCAGCAAGTTATGGGGGCGAAGCAATCAGCCCCAGCATTTT. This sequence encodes CASKLWGRSNQPQHF.

The CDR3 reads CASSPGTVLYGYTF. CDR3 sequence (DNA): TGTGCCAGCAGCCCCGGGACAGTTCTTTATGGCTACACCTTC. The rearrangement uses TRBV3-1 and TRBJ1-2; 7 bases are shared with TRBD1. The germline gives CDR1 LGHDT, CDR2 YNNKEL (reference sequence). V lost 4 bases to trimming and J lost 5 bases; unmatched junction nucleotides: 7. The CDR3 totals 14 residues.

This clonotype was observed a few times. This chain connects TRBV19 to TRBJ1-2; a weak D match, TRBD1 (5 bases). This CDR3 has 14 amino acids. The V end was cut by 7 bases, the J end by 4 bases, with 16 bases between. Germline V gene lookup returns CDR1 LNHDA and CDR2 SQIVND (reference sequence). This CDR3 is CASMGDGEVYGYTF. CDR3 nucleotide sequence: TGTGCCAGTATGGGGGACGGGGAAGTCTATGGCTACACCTTC.